A selection of T cell receptor beta chains follows, all from one sample in a study of response to subunit inactivated influenza vaccine. TCRdb re-called the RT-PCR reads through MiXCR, storing one row per CDR3 protein. The sample has about 800,000 distinct CDR3 sequences, 21% seen once. The specimen was PBMCs from blood, collected less than 6 days after vaccination. These receptors came from a middle-aged man who received an inactivated influenza vaccine. CDR3s include the opening cysteine and the closing phenylalanine or tryptophan. D genes are given only for firm matches. Only some rows state a clone size, as once, few, many or a class for expanded clones.

few | . | TRBJ2-3 | TRBV9 | CASGVRADSTDTQYF | TGTGCCAGCGGGGTGAGGGCGGATAGCACAGATACGCAGTATTTT
many | TRBD2 | TRBJ2-5 | TRBV7-2 | CASSGGTSGRAWKTQYF | TGTGCCAGCAGTGGAGGGACTAGCGGGAGGGCCTGGAAGACCCAGTACTTC
. | . | TRBJ2-3 | TRBV10-2 | CASRGVADTQYF | TGCGCCAGCAGGGGGGTTGCAGATACGCAGTATTTT
. | . | TRBJ1-2 | TRBV27 | CASSPKQGVTYYGYTF | TGTGCCAGCAGTCCAAAACAGGGAGTGACCTACTATGGCTACACCTTC
. | TRBD1 | TRBJ2-3 | TRBV7-8 | CALGDRARDTQYF | TGTGCCCTCGGAGACAGGGCAAGAGATACGCAGTATTTT
. | . | TRBJ2-1 | TRBV20-1 | CSASDRSGGNEQFF | TGCAGTGCTTCGGACAGGAGCGGGGGCAATGAGCAGTTCTTC
. | TRBD1 | TRBJ2-1 | TRBV7-3 | CASSYDRVNEQFF | TGTGCCAGCAGCTACGACAGGGTCAATGAGCAGTTCTTC
many | . | TRBJ2-7 | TRBV29-1 | CSVESSVAYEQYF | TGCAGCGTTGAATCTAGCGTGGCCTACGAGCAGTACTTC
. | . | TRBJ2-7 | TRBV28 | CASRNEQRTYYEQYF | TGTGCCAGCAGAAACGAACAGCGTACCTACTACGAGCAGTACTTC
few | . | TRBJ1-5 | TRBV5-1 | CASSPQGSGQPQHF | TGCGCCAGCAGCCCGCAGGGGTCCGGGCAGCCCCAGCATTTT
once | TRBD2 | TRBJ2-7 | TRBV6-2/TRBV6-3 | CASSYRPLAGVYTGDEQYF | TGTGCCAGCAGTTACAGGCCACTAGCGGGAGTATATACCGGGGACGAGCAGTACTTC
. | . | TRBJ2-2 | TRBV7-4 | CASGRLYTGELFF | TGTGCCAGCGGTAGACTGTACACCGGGGAGCTGTTTTTT
few | TRBD2 | TRBJ2-5 | TRBV20-1 | CSASRLAGVGETQYF | TGCAGTGCTAGCAGACTAGCGGGAGTTGGGGAGACCCAGTACTTC
few | TRBD1 | TRBJ2-7 | TRBV11-2 | CASSLTRDRNYEQYF | TGTGCCAGCAGTCTGACTCGGGACAGGAACTACGAGCAGTACTTC
. | . | TRBJ2-3 | TRBV9 | CASSTTNHRTDTQYF | TGTGCCAGCAGTACGACTAACCATCGCACAGATACGCAGTATTTT
few | . | TRBJ1-2 | TRBV6-5 | CASSYAGSGYTF | TGTGCCAGCAGTTACGCAGGGAGCGGCTACACCTTC
few | . | TRBJ2-7 | TRBV5-5 | CASSLVGQDEQYF | TGTGCCAGCAGCTTGGTAGGTCAAGACGAGCAGTACTTC
few | . | TRBJ2-7 | TRBV25-1 | CASSVSTPYEQYF | TGTGCCAGCAGTGTTTCCACCCCCTACGAGCAGTACTTC
few | TRBD1 | TRBJ2-1 | TRBV7-2 | CASSLVGQGRNEQFF | TGTGCCAGCAGCTTAGTCGGACAGGGACGGAATGAGCAGTTCTTC
few | . | TRBJ2-1 | TRBV12-3/TRBV12-4 | CASSLVHKDMDNEQFF | TGTGCCAGCAGTTTGGTTCATAAGGATATGGACAATGAGCAGTTCTTC
few | . | TRBJ2-1 | TRBV12-3/TRBV12-4 | CASSLSWFSSYNEQFF | TGTGCCAGCAGTTTATCCTGGTTTAGCTCCTACAATGAGCAGTTCTTC
. | . | TRBJ2-3 | TRBV7-9 | CASSLAGIDTDTQYF | TGTGCCAGCAGCTTAGCAGGGATTGACACAGATACGCAGTATTTT
. | TRBD1 | TRBJ2-3 | TRBV5-1 | CASSLEGQGADTQYF | TGCGCCAGCAGCTTGGAGGGACAGGGCGCAGATACGCAGTATTTT
. | TRBD1 | TRBJ2-2 | TRBV20-1 | CSAMDRGSHTGELFF | TGCAGTGCAATGGACAGGGGGTCACACACCGGGGAGCTGTTTTTT
few | . | TRBJ1-2 | TRBV6-1 | CASSEQANYGYTF | TGTGCCAGCAGTGAACAGGCTAACTATGGCTACACCTTC
few | . | TRBJ1-5 | TRBV24-1 | CATSDRGYGNQPQHF | TGTGCCACCAGTGATAGGGGGTATGGCAATCAGCCCCAGCATTTT
many | TRBD2 | TRBJ2-3 | TRBV5-5 | CASSLGGSGVADTQYF | TGTGCCAGCAGCTTGGGGGGTAGCGGGGTCGCGGATACGCAGTATTTT
. | . | TRBJ1-5 | TRBV4-2 | CASSPGTLYQPQHF | TGTGCCAGCAGCCCCGGGACACTTTATCAGCCCCAGCATTTT
. | . | TRBJ2-3 | TRBV15 | CATSSGTSSSTDTQYF | TGTGCCACCAGCAGTGGGACTTCCTCTAGCACAGATACGCAGTATTTT
few | TRBD1 | TRBJ1-5 | TRBV20-1 | CSALRTGDSNQPQHF | TGCAGTGCTTTACGAACAGGGGATAGCAATCAGCCCCAGCATTTT
few | TRBD2 | TRBJ2-5 | TRBV7-7 | CASSLLAGGARETQYF | TGTGCTAGCAGCTTACTAGCGGGGGGCGCTCGGGAGACCCAGTACTTC
few | . | TRBJ1-2 | TRBV27 | CASSLKVGGWGYTF | TGTGCCAGCAGTCTCAAGGTGGGGGGCTGGGGCTACACCTTC
few | . | TRBJ2-7 | TRBV5-1 | CASISGVGPYEQYF | TGCGCCAGCATATCAGGGGTAGGACCCTACGAGCAGTACTTC
. | . | TRBJ1-1 | TRBV29-1 | CSVERGGTEAFF | TGCAGCGTTGAACGCGGAGGCACTGAAGCTTTCTTT
. | . | TRBJ2-2 | TRBV2 | CASSEAWGAGELFF | TGTGCCAGCAGTGAAGCGTGGGGGGCCGGGGAGCTGTTTTTT
. | TRBD1 | TRBJ2-2 | TRBV15 | CATSRDQTGAGELFF | TGTGCCACCAGCAGAGATCAGACAGGGGCCGGGGAGCTGTTTTTT
. | . | TRBJ2-6 | TRBV6-2/TRBV6-3 | CASSYSWGSGANVLTF | TGTGCCAGCAGTTACTCGTGGGGCTCTGGGGCCAACGTCCTGACTTTC
. | . | TRBJ2-1 | TRBV25-1 | CASSEPGPAQNEQFF | TGTGCCAGCAGTGAGCCGGGACCGGCGCAAAATGAGCAGTTCTTC
. | . | TRBJ2-7 | TRBV20-1 | CSARDGQGSPIGQYF | TGCAGTGCTAGAGATGGTCAAGGTTCCCCAATTGGGCAGTACTTC
many | TRBD1 | TRBJ1-1 | TRBV12-3/TRBV12-4 | CASSMTGTNTEAFF | TGTGCCAGCAGCATGACAGGGACGAACACTGAAGCTTTCTTT
. | . | TRBJ2-5 | TRBV2 | CASRSGRETQYF | TGTGCCAGCAGGTCAGGTAGAGAGACCCAGTACTTC
many | . | TRBJ1-1 | TRBV2 | CASNPEQVWGTEAFF | TGTGCCAGCAACCCAGAACAAGTATGGGGAACTGAAGCTTTCTTT
. | . | TRBJ2-2 | TRBV2 | CASSYDVANTGELFF | TGTGCCAGCAGCTACGACGTCGCGAACACCGGGGAGCTGTTTTTT
many | TRBD2 | TRBJ2-1 | TRBV12-3/TRBV12-4 | CASSLVPGGNEQFF | TGTGCCAGCAGTTTAGTCCCGGGGGGTAATGAGCAGTTCTTC
. | . | TRBJ2-7 | TRBV20-1 | CSARDSRQNSYEQYF | TGCAGTGCTAGAGATAGCAGACAGAACTCCTACGAGCAGTACTTC
few | TRBD2 | TRBJ2-7 | TRBV2 | CASSGLAGRNYEQYF | TGTGCCAGCAGTGGACTAGCGGGCCGGAACTACGAGCAGTACTTC
many | TRBD1 | TRBJ1-1 | TRBV29-1 | CSVPRQGATFF | TGCAGCGTTCCCCGACAGGGGGCAACTTTCTTT
few | . | TRBJ2-7 | TRBV20-1 | CSAWGLNFYEQYF | TGCAGTGCATGGGGACTTAATTTTTACGAGCAGTACTTC
. | TRBD1 | TRBJ2-7 | TRBV7-6 | CASSLGRDSRYEQYF | TGTGCCAGCAGCTTAGGCCGGGACAGCCGCTACGAGCAGTACTTC
few | TRBD2 | TRBJ2-4 | TRBV10-3 | CAISPGTSGDSLAKNIQYF | TGTGCCATCAGCCCCGGGACTAGCGGGGATTCTCTAGCCAAAAACATTCAGTACTTC
. | . | TRBJ2-6 | TRBV29-1 | CSVVGGSGANVLTF | TGCAGCGTCGTTGGGGGGTCCGGGGCCAACGTCCTGACTTTC
. | . | TRBJ2-1 | TRBV7-2 | CASSLMGASRHEQFF | TGTGCCAGCAGCCTGATGGGAGCAAGTAGGCATGAGCAGTTCTTC
. | TRBD1 | TRBJ1-5 | TRBV20-1 | CSAPDRGHVGQPQHF | TGCAGTGCTCCGGACAGGGGGCATGTAGGACAGCCCCAGCATTTT
. | . | TRBJ1-1 | TRBV28 | CASSPTQGNTEAFF | TGTGCCAGCAGTCCAACCCAGGGTAACACTGAAGCTTTCTTT
few | TRBD1 | TRBJ1-2 | TRBV29-1 | CSVVSGQGLSGYTF | TGCAGCGTTGTTTCGGGACAGGGACTCTCTGGCTACACCTTC
. | . | TRBJ2-3 | TRBV7-2 | CASSFTHTDTQYF | TGTGCCAGCAGCTTCACCCACACAGATACGCAGTATTTT
. | TRBD2 | TRBJ2-7 | TRBV7-9 | CASSPGTSGSSYEQYF | TGTGCCAGCAGCCCGGGGACTAGCGGGAGCTCCTACGAGCAGTACTTC
. | . | TRBJ1-1 | TRBV12-3/TRBV12-4 | CASSLEIDLGTEAFF | TGTGCCAGCAGTTTAGAGATCGATCTGGGAACTGAAGCTTTCTTT
. | TRBD2 | TRBJ2-3 | TRBV6-5 | CASSYGTSGSSTDTQYF | TGTGCCAGCAGTTACGGGACTAGCGGGAGTAGCACAGATACGCAGTATTTT